A selection of T cell receptor beta chains follows, all from one sample in a study of blood T cell repertoires in COVID-19. Assay: immunoSEQ multiplex PCR; the TCRdb copy retains only in-frame clones and omits some. This table holds around 130,000 clones, about 88% found once. Sequencing was done on a sample of peripheral blood. These receptors came from a human donor with COVID-19, enrolled during active disease. The donor label of this sample is uncertain. The CDR3 runs from the conserved cysteine through the conserved F or W. A D gene is named only where the DNA matches it firmly. The size field is filled for only some rows; it gives once, few, many or a size class.

j_call d_call v_call clone_size cdr3_length cdr3_aa cdr3_nt
TRBJ1-1 TRBD1 TRBV18 NA 15 CASSHSTGENTEAFF TGTGCCAGCTCACACTCCACAGGGGAGAACACTGAAGCTTTCTTT
TRBJ1-2 TRBD1 TRBV4-1 once 14 CASSQGQGGPGYTF TGCGCCAGCAGCCAAGGACAGGGTGGACCTGGCTACACCTTC
TRBJ2-7 NA TRBV5-4 NA 13 CASSFPGSGEQYF TGTGCCAGCAGCTTCCCCGGGTCGGGCGAGCAGTACTTC
TRBJ2-6 TRBD2 TRBV6-2/TRBV6-3 NA 20 CASSYSRGTSGRSGANVLTF TGTGCCAGCAGTTACTCCCGCGGGACTAGCGGCCGCTCTGGGGCCAACGTCCTGACTTTC
TRBJ1-5 NA TRBV19 NA 17 CASSWGALIYSNQPQHF TGTGCCAGTAGTTGGGGAGCGTTAATTTATAGCAATCAGCCCCAGCATTTT
TRBJ2-3 TRBD2 TRBV5-4 once 15 CASSFGAGGQDTQYF TGTGCCAGCAGCTTCGGAGCGGGAGGCCAAGATACGCAGTATTTT
TRBJ1-6 TRBD1 TRBV5-5 NA 16 CASSVGQGVGNSPLHF TGTGCCAGCAGCGTTGGACAGGGAGTAGGGAATTCACCCCTCCACTTT
TRBJ2-7 NA TRBV6-2/TRBV6-3 NA 14 CASSHRGSTYEQYF TGTGCCAGCAGCCATCGGGGGTCGACCTACGAGCAGTACTTC
TRBJ1-5 NA TRBV2 NA 14 CASSAIGDYQPQHF TGTGCCAGCAGTGCAATAGGGGATTATCAGCCCCAGCATTTT
TRBJ1-4 NA TRBV5-1 NA 15 CASSSQGPGDEKLFF TGCGCCAGCAGCTCGCAGGGTCCGGGGGATGAAAAACTGTTTTTT
TRBJ1-2 NA TRBV20-1 NA 11 CSARGRDGYTF TGCAGTGCTAGAGGGCGGGATGGCTACACCTTC
TRBJ2-5 NA TRBV6-1 NA 12 CASSEWRETQYF TGTGCCAGCAGTGAATGGCGGGAGACCCAGTACTTC
TRBJ2-7 TRBD2 TRBV12-5 NA 17 CASGLHFSGGVEHEQYF TGTGCTAGTGGTTTGCATTTCTCCGGGGGGGTGGAACACGAGCAGTACTTC
TRBJ1-1 TRBD1 TRBV10-3 NA 15 CAISEGIQGGMQAFF TGTGCCATCAGTGAGGGAATACAGGGGGGAATGCAAGCTTTCTTT
TRBJ2-1 TRBD2 TRBV5-1 NA 15 CASSPLAGGPVEQFF TGCGCCAGCAGCCCGTTAGCGGGGGGGCCGGTTGAGCAGTTCTTC
TRBJ1-3 TRBD1 TRBV18 once 17 CASSPQEGGVSGNTIYF TGTGCCAGCTCACCACAGGAAGGGGGCGTCTCTGGAAACACCATATATTTT
TRBJ2-7 TRBD1 TRBV6-5 NA 15 CASSLPGQGPYEQYF TGTGCCAGCAGCCTCCCGGGACAGGGCCCCTACGAGCAGTACTTC
TRBJ2-4 TRBD1 TRBV25-1 NA 14 CASSESTGKNIQYF TGTGCCAGCAGTGAATCGACAGGGAAAAACATTCAGTACTTC
TRBJ2-1 NA TRBV6-5 NA 14 CASSYGGGPDEQFF TGTGCCAGCAGTTACGGCGGGGGCCCGGATGAGCAGTTCTTC
TRBJ1-3 NA TRBV7-9 many 16 CASSVTAGSPGNTIYF TGTGCCAGCAGCGTGACCGCGGGATCCCCTGGAAACACCATATATTTT
TRBJ1-1 NA TRBV30 once 13 CAWSVDSNTEAFF TGTGCCTGGAGTGTAGACTCGAACACTGAAGCTTTCTTT
TRBJ2-1 NA TRBV6-5 NA 15 CASSYRGSSYNEQFF TGTGCCAGCAGTTACAGGGGAAGCTCCTACAATGAGCAGTTCTTC
TRBJ1-2 NA TRBV7-9 NA 14 CASTPQAFGYGYTF TGTGCCAGCACCCCTCAGGCCTTTGGCTATGGCTACACCTTC
TRBJ1-5 NA TRBV7-6 NA 15 CASSPGVSSNQPQHF TGTGCCAGCAGCCCAGGGGTCAGTAGCAATCAGCCCCAGCATTTT
TRBJ2-5 TRBD1 TRBV2 NA 15 CARSAGTGGQETQYF TGTGCCAGGTCGGCGGGGACAGGGGGCCAAGAGACCCAGTACTTC
TRBJ2-7 NA TRBV28 NA 13 CASSFGGQIEQYF TGTGCCAGCAGTTTTGGGGGACAAATTGAGCAGTACTTC
TRBJ1-5 NA TRBV4-1 NA 17 CASSQVMGAQSNQPQHF TGCGCCAGCAGCCAAGTTATGGGGGCACAGAGCAATCAGCCCCAGCATTTT
TRBJ2-3 NA TRBV19 NA 14 CASSSAGGTDTQYF TGTGCCAGTAGTAGTGCAGGGGGCACAGATACGCAGTATTTT
TRBJ1-6 NA TRBV6-5 NA 12 CASQGSGSPLHF TGTGCCAGTCAGGGGTCTGGGTCACCCCTCCACTTT
TRBJ2-1 NA TRBV5-1 NA 16 CASSSVDSDPYNEQFF TGCGCCAGCAGCTCGGTGGACAGTGACCCCTACAATGAGCAGTTCTTC
TRBJ1-2 NA TRBV1 NA 15 CTSSQFNRTAYGYTF TGCACCAGCAGCCAATTTAATCGGACAGCCTATGGCTACACCTTC
TRBJ2-7 NA TRBV5-5 NA 14 CASSFGQVYYEQYF TGTGCCAGCAGCTTTGGGCAGGTTTACTACGAGCAGTACTTC
TRBJ1-5 TRBD1 TRBV6-2/TRBV6-3 NA 16 CASSSVQGISNQPQHF TGTGCCAGCAGCTCGGTACAGGGGATAAGCAATCAGCCCCAGCATTTT
TRBJ2-3 TRBD2 TRBV7-6 NA 15 CASSLLLAGRDTQYF TGTGCCAGCAGCTTACTGTTAGCGGGGAGAGATACGCAGTATTTT
TRBJ1-3 NA TRBV3-1/TRBV3-2 NA 14 CASSQGPSGNTIYF TGTGCCAGCAGCCAGGGGCCCTCTGGAAACACCATATATTTT
TRBJ2-3 NA TRBV30 NA 14 CAWRGGRSTDTQYF TGTGCCTGGAGGGGGGGGCGGAGCACAGATACGCAGTATTTT
TRBJ1-1 NA TRBV5-6 few 14 CASSLQGRNTEAFF TGTGCCAGCAGCTTGCAGGGGCGGAACACTGAAGCTTTCTTT
TRBJ2-7 TRBD1 TRBV15 NA 15 CATSRVRGRSYEQYF TGTGCCACCAGCAGAGTGAGGGGGCGAAGCTACGAGCAGTACTTC
TRBJ2-6 TRBD1 TRBV2 NA 18 CASTRTGGGSGGANVLTF TGTGCCAGCACTCGGACAGGGGGCGGATCGGGAGGGGCCAACGTCCTGACTTTC
TRBJ2-7 TRBD2 TRBV5-1 once 16 CATGSGSTGSSYEQYF TGCGCCACTGGCAGCGGGAGTACCGGGAGCTCCTACGAGCAGTACTTC
TRBJ1-2 TRBD1 TRBV15 NA 15 CATSRDLAGGRGYTF TGTGCCACCAGCAGAGATCTCGCAGGGGGCCGTGGCTACACCTTC
TRBJ2-1 NA TRBV11-2 NA 15 CASSHPVNSYNEQFF TGTGCCAGCAGCCACCCGGTAAACTCCTACAATGAGCAGTTCTTC
TRBJ2-5 NA TRBV5-1 NA 15 CASFREPQSQETQYF TGCGCCAGCTTCCGGGAACCCCAGTCCCAAGAGACCCAGTACTTC
TRBJ2-7 TRBD1 TRBV27 NA 14 CASSPRTGTYEQYF TGTGCCAGCAGTCCAAGGACAGGGACCTACGAGCAGTACTTC
TRBJ1-2 NA TRBV19 NA 14 CASSIREAYYGYTF TGTGCCAGTAGTATCCGTGAGGCTTACTATGGCTACACCTTC
TRBJ2-1 NA TRBV6-5 NA 15 CASSRQVSSYNEQFF TGTGCCAGCAGTCGACAGGTTAGCTCCTACAATGAGCAGTTCTTC
TRBJ1-2 TRBD1 TRBV19 NA 17 CASSNDLRTGRGYGYTF TGTGCCAGTAGTAACGATCTACGGACAGGGCGGGGCTATGGCTACACCTTC
TRBJ1-2 TRBD1 TRBV5-4 NA 13 CASSPGQGNGYTF TGTGCCAGCAGCCCCGGACAGGGTAATGGCTACACCTTC
TRBJ1-2 TRBD1 TRBV5-1 NA 14 CASSLRQGGGGYTF TGCGCCAGCAGCCTACGACAGGGTGGAGGCGGCTACACCTTC
TRBJ1-2 NA TRBV12-3/TRBV12-4 many 12 CASSPNLRGYTF TGTGCCAGCAGTCCGAATCTGAGAGGCTACACCTTC
TRBJ1-2 NA TRBV19 NA 13 CASSISVSYGYTF TGTGCCAGTAGTATTTCAGTATCCTATGGCTACACCTTC
TRBJ1-2 NA TRBV29-1 NA 13 CSVEATPNYGYTF TGCAGCGTTGAGGCCACCCCCAACTATGGCTACACCTTC
TRBJ1-3 NA TRBV6-6 once 14 CASRSLASGNTIYF TGTGCCAGCAGATCCCTAGCCTCTGGAAACACCATATATTTT
TRBJ1-2 TRBD1 TRBV19 NA 15 CASSRGTGELYGYTF TGTGCCAGTAGCCGTGGGACAGGGGAACTCTATGGCTACACCTTC
TRBJ1-2 TRBD1 TRBV7-9 NA 15 CASSLGGTGFDGYTF TGTGCCAGCAGCTTAGGTGGGACAGGATTTGATGGCTACACCTTC
TRBJ2-7 TRBD2 TRBV5-1 NA 16 CASSRVTSGRIYEQYF TGCGCCAGCAGCCGGGTGACTAGCGGGAGGATTTACGAGCAGTACTTC
TRBJ1-2 TRBD1 TRBV19 NA 13 CASSGTANYGYTF TGTGCCAGTAGCGGGACAGCTAACTATGGCTACACCTTC
TRBJ2-1 TRBD1 TRBV27 NA 15 CASSGTGTSYNEQFF TGTGCCAGCAGTGGGACAGGGACGTCCTACAATGAGCAGTTCTTC
TRBJ2-5 TRBD2 TRBV7-3 once 15 CASSPQAGGQETQYF TGTGCCAGCAGCCCGCAGGCGGGGGGGCAAGAGACCCAGTACTTC
TRBJ1-5 TRBD1 TRBV19 NA 13 CASSPGQGQPQHF TGTGCCAGTAGCCCGGGACAGGGCCAGCCCCAGCATTTT